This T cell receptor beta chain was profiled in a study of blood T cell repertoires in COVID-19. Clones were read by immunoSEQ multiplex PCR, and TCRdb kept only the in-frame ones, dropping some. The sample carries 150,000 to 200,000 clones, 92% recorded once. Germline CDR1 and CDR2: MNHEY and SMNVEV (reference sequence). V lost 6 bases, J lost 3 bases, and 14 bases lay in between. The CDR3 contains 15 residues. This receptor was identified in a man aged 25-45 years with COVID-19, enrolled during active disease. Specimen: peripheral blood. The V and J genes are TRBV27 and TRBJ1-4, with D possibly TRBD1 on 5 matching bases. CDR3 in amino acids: CASSSWGLANEKLFF. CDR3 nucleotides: TGTGCCAGCAGCTCCTGGGGACTCGCTAATGAAAAACTGTTTTTT.